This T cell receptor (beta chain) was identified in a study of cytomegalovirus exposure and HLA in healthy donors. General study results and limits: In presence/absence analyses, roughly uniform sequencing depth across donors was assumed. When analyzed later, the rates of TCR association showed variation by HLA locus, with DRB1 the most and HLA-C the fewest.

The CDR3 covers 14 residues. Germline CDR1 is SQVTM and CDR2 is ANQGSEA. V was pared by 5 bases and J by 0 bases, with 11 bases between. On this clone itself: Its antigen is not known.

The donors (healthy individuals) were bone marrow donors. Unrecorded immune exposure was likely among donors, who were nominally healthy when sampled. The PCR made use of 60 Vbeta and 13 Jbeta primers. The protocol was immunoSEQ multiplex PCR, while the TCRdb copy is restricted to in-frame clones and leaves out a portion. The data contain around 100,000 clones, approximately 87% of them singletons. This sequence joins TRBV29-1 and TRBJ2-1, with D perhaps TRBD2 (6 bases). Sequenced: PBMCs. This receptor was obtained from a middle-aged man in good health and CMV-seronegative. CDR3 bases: TGCAGCGTTTCAGGAGGGAGCTCCTACAATGAGCAGTTCTTC. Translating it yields CSVSGGSSYNEQFF.